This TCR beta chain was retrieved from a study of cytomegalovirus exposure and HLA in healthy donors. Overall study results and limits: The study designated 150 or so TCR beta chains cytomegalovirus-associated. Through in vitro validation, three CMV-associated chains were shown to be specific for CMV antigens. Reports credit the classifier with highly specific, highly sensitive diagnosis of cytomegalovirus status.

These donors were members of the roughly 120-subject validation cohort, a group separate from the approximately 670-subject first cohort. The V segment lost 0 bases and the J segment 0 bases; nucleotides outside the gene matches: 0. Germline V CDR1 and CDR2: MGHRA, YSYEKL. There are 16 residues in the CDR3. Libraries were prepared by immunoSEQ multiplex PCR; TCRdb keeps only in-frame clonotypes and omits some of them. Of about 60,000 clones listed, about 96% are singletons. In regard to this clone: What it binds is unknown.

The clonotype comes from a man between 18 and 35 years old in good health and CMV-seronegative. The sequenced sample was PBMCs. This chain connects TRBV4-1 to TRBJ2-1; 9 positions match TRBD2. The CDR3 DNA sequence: TGCGCCAGCAGCCAAGAAGCGGGAGGCTCCTACAATGAGCAGTTCTTC. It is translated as CASSQEAGGSYNEQFF.